The 18 T cell receptor beta chains given below trace back to one sample, sequenced in a study of blood T cell repertoires in COVID-19. Libraries were prepared by immunoSEQ multiplex PCR; TCRdb keeps only in-frame clonotypes and omits some of them. The sample records some 67,000 clones, over 80% being singletons. The specimen sequenced was peripheral blood. The receptors here all came from a middle-aged man with active COVID-19.

The chain uses TRBV4-3 and TRBJ2-7; 11 bases are a match to TRBD1. The CDR3 length is 17 residues. CDR1 is LGHNA and CDR2 is YSLEER in the germline V gene. The ends lost 0 bases at V and 4 bases at J; junction bases unmatched: 8. The DNA for the CDR3 is TGCGCCAGCAGCCAAGATCGCTGGGACAGGGGGTTTTACGAGCAGTACTTC. Encoded protein: CASSQDRWDRGFYEQYF.

Comments on this clone: The same CDR3 is also encoded by other DNA sequences in this sample. DNA for the CDR3: TGTGCCAGCAGCTTAGTGCAGCAAGAGACCCAGTACTTC. It encodes CASSLVQQETQYF. The V and J genes are TRBV7-2 and TRBJ2-5; D ambiguous. The CDR3 consists of 13 residues. CDR1 is SGHTA, CDR2 FQGNSA, per germline. Trimming took off 1 base at V and 2 bases at J, with 5 bases between the two ends.

This sequence joins TRBV7-3 and TRBJ1-1, with TRBD1 matching over 8 bases. This CDR3 comprises 13 residues. The junction had 5 bases not matched to a gene; V was cut back by 5 bases and J by 6 bases. The germline CDR1 and CDR2 sequences are SGHTA and FQGTGA. In DNA form, the CDR3 reads TGTGCCAGCAGCGGATCACAGGGGGCTGAAGCTTTCTTT. Translated, it gives CASSGSQGAEAFF. Supplemented by reference TRBV7-3 and TRBJ1-1, the full variable domain reads GAGVSQTPSNKVTEKGKYVELRCDPISGHTALYWYRQSLGQGPEFLIYFQGTGAADDSGLPNDRFFAVRPEGSVSTLKIQRTERGDSAVYLCASSGSQGAEAFFGQGTRLTVV.

The chain has TRBV2 and TRBJ1-2; TRBD1 matches 8 bases. V was clipped by 6 bases and J by 6 bases; unmatched bases: 12. The germline gives CDR1 SNHLY, CDR2 FYNNEI. The CDR3 is 15 amino acids. CDR3 in amino acids: CASRGGTGGGNGYTF. In DNA, the CDR3 is TGTGCCAGCAGGGGAGGGACAGGAGGGGGTAATGGCTACACCTTC.

The chain couples TRBV6-2 or TRBV6-3 to TRBJ2-7; the match to TRBD2 covers 11 bases. The trim removed 6 bases at V and 4 bases at J, leaving 14 bases unmatched. In germline, CDR1 is MNHEY, CDR2 SVGEGT. The CDR3 length is 17 residues. The CDR3 bases are TGTGCCAGCAGCAGTTATTCCACTAGCGGGAGTACATACGAGCAGTACTTC. Translation: CASSSYSTSGSTYEQYF.

The chain carries TRBV7-2 and TRBJ2-7, with 9 nucleotides matching TRBD2. Per the germline V gene, CDR1 is SGHTA and CDR2 is FQGNSA. CDR3 length equals 16 residues. Trimming cost V 0 bases and J 1 base; bases outside gene matches: 4. CDR3 protein: CASSLARSGRSYEQYF. In nucleotides, the CDR3 is TGTGCCAGCAGCTTAGCGCGGAGCGGGAGGTCCTACGAGCAGTACTTC.

This chain uses TRBV9 with TRBJ2-5; 9 nucleotides match TRBD1. The junction had 8 bases not matched to a gene; V was cut back by 4 bases and J by 4 bases. The CDR3 runs to 15 residues. Germline V CDR1 and CDR2: SGDLS, YYNGEE. The CDR3 is CASSPRTGVPETQYF. CDR3 sequence (DNA): TGTGCCAGCAGCCCCCGGACAGGGGTCCCAGAGACCCAGTACTTC.

CDR3 loop: CASSVRGTRMVNGELFF. The CDR3 DNA sequence: TGTGCCAGCAGCGTAAGAGGGACTAGAATGGTGAACGGGGAGCTGTTTTTT. The rearrangement joins TRBV9 to TRBJ2-2, with 8 positions matching TRBD2. Germline CDR1 and CDR2: SGDLS and YYNGEE. The CDR3 totals 17 residues. Trimming removed 1 base from V and 7 bases from J; junction bases left unmatched: 12.

CDR3 nucleotide sequence: TGTGCCAGCAGCTCCCCCTCAGGGAACTATGGCTACACCTTC. Translated, it gives CASSSPSGNYGYTF. The chain joins TRBV5-4 to TRBJ1-2; D is perhaps TRBD1 (5 bases). The CDR3 has 14 residues. The V gene lost 3 bases and the J gene lost 2 bases, with 11 bases spanning the gap. The germline V gene has CDR1 SGHNT and CDR2 YYREEE (reference sequence).

This clone was detected only once. The rearrangement joins TRBV4-1 to TRBJ2-2; D ambiguous. Between the trimmed V and J ends, which lost 1 base and 5 bases, there was a span of 8 bases. CDR1 and CDR2 from the germline V gene are MGHRA and YSYEKL. The CDR3 sequence is 14 residues long. CDR3 sequence (DNA): TGCGCCAGCAGCCAAGGCTCGAGAACCGGGGAGCTGTTTTTT. Amino acid sequence: CASSQGSRTGELFF.

V gene TRBV6-1 combines with J gene TRBJ1-1, with TRBD1 matching 7 bases. The J segment lost 5 bases and the V segment lost 3 bases, leaving 3 bases of the junction unmatched. CDR3 length: 13 residues. Looked up from germline, CDR1 is MNHNS and CDR2 is SASEGT. The CDR3 nucleotides are TGTGCCAGCAGTGATAACAGGGGTACTGAAGCTTTCTTT. Protein product: CASSDNRGTEAFF.

V and J are TRBV27 and TRBJ1-1; 8 bases align to TRBD1. This CDR3 region has 14 residues. Germline V gene data show CDR1 as MNHEY and CDR2 as SMNVEV (reference sequence). J was trimmed by 5 bases and V by 3 bases; bases with no gene match: 5. The CDR3 reads CASSFGQGDTEAFF. For the CDR3, the DNA is TGTGCCAGCAGTTTCGGACAGGGAGATACTGAAGCTTTCTTT.

The V gene is TRBV2, the J gene TRBJ2-3, with 10 nucleotides matching TRBD2. The CDR3 covers 14 residues. V shed 6 bases and J 6 bases; nucleotides not matched to a gene: 6. Looked up from germline, CDR1 is SNHLY and CDR2 is FYNNEI. CDR3 sequence: CASRPGTSADTQYF. The DNA of the CDR3 is TGTGCCAGCAGACCCGGGACTAGCGCCGATACGCAGTATTTT.

The rearrangement joins TRBV4-3 to TRBJ2-6; no definite D call. The germline gives CDR1 LGHNA, CDR2 YSLEER. V dropped 1 base and J dropped 4 bases, with 8 bases sitting between them. The CDR3 runs 15 residues. CDR3 amino acids: CASSQAKRGANVLTF. Here the CDR3 DNA reads TGCGCCAGCAGCCAAGCGAAGAGGGGGGCCAACGTCCTGACTTTC.

The V gene is TRBV2, the J gene TRBJ1-6; 7 bases are shared with TRBD1. In germline, CDR1 is SNHLY, CDR2 FYNNEI. With V trimmed by 11 bases and J by 3 bases, 7 bases remained unmatched. The CDR3 contains 14 residues. The CDR3 protein is CAGTRDSYNSPLHF. The CDR3 DNA reads as TGTGCCGGTACCCGGGACAGCTATAATTCACCCCTCCACTTT.

A single count supports this clone. The V gene is TRBV24-1, the J gene TRBJ1-2, with 11 bases that match TRBD1. V trimming: 4 bases; J trimming: 6 bases; junction bases outside the gene matches: 9. In germline, CDR1 is KGHDR, CDR2 SFDVKD. This CDR3 region has 16 residues. The CDR3 protein is CATSEGQGDYRHGYTF. In DNA form, the CDR3 reads TGTGCCACCAGTGAGGGACAGGGGGACTATAGGCATGGCTACACCTTC.

The V gene is TRBV7-2, the J gene TRBJ2-2, with 8 bases matching TRBD2. The V gene end was trimmed by 1 base and the J gene end by 4 bases; junction bases not matched to a gene: 2. The germline V gene encodes CDR1 SGHTA and CDR2 FQGNSA. The CDR3 extends over 15 amino acids. CDR3 in amino acids: CASSLVAGLTGELFF. CDR3 nucleotide sequence: TGTGCCAGCAGCTTAGTAGCGGGGCTCACCGGGGAGCTGTTTTTT.

The chain links TRBV19 to TRBJ1-6; tentative D call: TRBD1 (6 bases). V was trimmed by 5 bases and J by 0 bases, leaving 11 bases between them. The CDR3 runs 16 residues. Germline V gene sequence: CDR1 LNHDA, CDR2 SQIVND (reference sequence). The CDR3 here is CASSQPGDSYNSPLHF. CDR3 bases: TGTGCCAGTAGTCAGCCAGGGGACTCCTATAATTCACCCCTCCACTTT.